These 22 T cell receptor beta chains originate from one sample sequenced in a study of CD4 T cells in relation to SARS-CoV-2 and coronaviruses. Data came from immunoSEQ multiplex PCR; TCRdb stores just in-frame clones and leaves some out. Seen here are over 15,000 clones, around 76% observed once, and the top ten hold 25% to 35%. CD4+ T cells from unexposed donors were obtained before the COVID-19 pandemic (2011-2018). CD4+ T cells were isolated from the cells after around eleven days of culture. These receptors have no known antigen. Sequencing was carried out using CD4+ T cells from PBMCs, cultured in vitro. These TCRs come from a human donor in good health.

V is TRBV5-1 and J is TRBJ2-1; D perhaps matches TRBD2 (5 bases). From germline, CDR1 is SGHRS and CDR2 YFSETQ. The CDR3 is made up of 14 amino acids. The V end was cut by 5 bases, the J end by 1 base, with 10 bases between. CDR3 nucleotide sequence: TGCGCCAGCAGTCGTGGGGAGTCCTACAATGAGCAGTTCTTC. Translated: CASSRGESYNEQFF.

This chain links TRBV19 with TRBJ2-5; a possible D gene is TRBD1 (7 bases). The CDR3 length is 16 residues. Trimming stripped 1 base from V and 4 bases from J, with 16 bases between. Germline CDR1 LNHDA, CDR2 SQIVND (reference sequence). The CDR3, as DNA: TGTGCCAGTAGTATAGGCATCAGGGGGGAAGGAGAGACCCAGTACTTC. It encodes CASSIGIRGEGETQYF. The full variable domain, rest sourced from reference TRBV19 and TRBJ2-5, is DGGITQSPKYLFRKEGQNVTLSCEQNLNHDAMYWYRQDPGQGLRLIYYSQIVNDFQKGDIAEGYSVSREKKESFPLTVTSAQKNPTAFYLCASSIGIRGEGETQYFGPGTRLLVL.

The chain has TRBV7-8 and TRBJ2-5; weak D call: TRBD2 (5 bases). V was clipped by 4 bases and J by 0 bases, with 9 bases between them. The CDR3 covers 14 residues. Germline CDR1 is SGHVS and CDR2 is FQNEAQ. CDR3 region: CASSSDGDQETQYF. In DNA form, the CDR3 reads TGTGCCAGCAGCTCGGACGGGGACCAAGAGACCCAGTACTTC.

The chain uses TRBV5-4 and TRBJ2-5; D unclear. The CDR3 extends over 13 amino acids. V was shortened by 3 bases and J by 1 base, with 7 bases between the two germline ends. Germline V gene sequence: CDR1 SGHNT, CDR2 YYREEE (reference sequence). In DNA, the CDR3 is TGTGCCAGCAGCTCCTATGGCCAAGAGACCCAGTACTTC. This sequence encodes CASSSYGQETQYF.

A few counts support this clone. This rearrangement joins TRBV14 to TRBJ1-3, with D unclear. Germline V gene data show CDR1 as SGHDN and CDR2 as FVKESK. The CDR3 consists of 14 residues. The V and J ends lost 4 bases and 0 bases respectively, with 7 bases between them. The CDR3 sequence: CASSRLGSGNTIYF. The CDR3 DNA is TGTGCCAGCAGCCGTCTCGGCTCTGGAAACACCATATATTTT.

V and J are TRBV2 and TRBJ1-1; possibly TRBD1 for D (5 bases). Germline V lookup: CDR1 SNHLY, CDR2 FYNNEI. CDR3 length: 18 amino acids. Trimming shortened V by 0 bases and J by 0 bases, and 17 bases separated the two germline ends. CDR3 in amino acids: CASSEALSGPGMNTEAFF. CDR3 sequence (DNA): TGTGCCAGCAGTGAAGCGCTATCGGGGCCTGGAATGAACACTGAAGCTTTCTTT.

The gene calls are TRBV7-2 and TRBJ2-7; D is undetermined. Germline V gene lookup returns CDR1 SGHTA and CDR2 FQGNSA. The CDR3 has 14 residues. V shed 5 bases and J shed 2 bases, with 13 bases lying between them. The CDR3 reads CASSGTVHPYEQYF. In DNA form, the CDR3 reads TGTGCCAGCAGCGGAACCGTGCATCCCTACGAGCAGTACTTC.

The chain uses TRBV11-2 and TRBJ2-7; perhaps D is TRBD1 or TRBD2 (5 bases each). Germline V gene data show CDR1 as SGHAT and CDR2 as FQNNGV. The V and J ends lost 8 bases and 6 bases respectively, with 14 bases between them. The CDR3 sequence is 12 residues long. The CDR3 reads CASSPGPGEQYF. The CDR3 DNA reads TGTGCCAGCTCCCCGGGGCCAGGCGAGCAGTACTTC.

The CDR3 DNA follows: TGTGCCAGCAGTTACAGGGGGGTAGGGGGCGGCGAGCAGTACTTC. Amino acids: CASSYRGVGGGEQYF. V is TRBV6-6 and J is TRBJ2-7, with D possibly matching TRBD1 (7 bases). CDR1 and CDR2 from the germline V gene are MNHNY and SVGAGI (reference sequence). The CDR3 has 15 residues. Trimming removed 2 bases at V and 6 bases at J, with 17 bases between.

This clone has just one count. V usage is TRBV13 and J usage is TRBJ2-3, with 9 bases identical to TRBD2. Germline CDR1 reads PRHDT; CDR2 reads FYEKMQ (reference sequence). After removal of 0 bases from V and 9 bases from J, the junction contained 7 bases not matched to a gene. CDR3 length: 15 residues. The CDR3 coding sequence is TGTGCCAGCAGCTTAGGGTCCGGGACTAGCAAAACGCAGTATTTT. Translated, it gives CASSLGSGTSKTQYF.

Of note for this clone: In the same sample, other DNA sequences code for this CDR3. The chain joins TRBV6-6 to TRBJ1-3; unclear D gene. Germline V lookup: CDR1 MNHNY, CDR2 SVGAGI (reference sequence). With 9 bases removed from V and 1 base from J, the gap between germline ends came to 16 bases. The CDR3 is 15 residues long. CDR3 bases: TGTGCCAGTAGCTCCGAGCGTCGGTCTGGAAACACCATATATTTT. Translating gives CASSSERRSGNTIYF.

The CDR3 sequence is CASSLVGVRRGGYTF. The CDR3 DNA reads TGTGCCAGCAGCCTCGTCGGGGTCAGGCGCGGAGGCTACACCTTC. This sequence joins TRBV7-9 and TRBJ1-2; D is unresolved. Germline V lookup: CDR1 SEHNR, CDR2 FQNEAQ (reference sequence). The length of the CDR3 is 15 residues. V lost 5 bases to trimming and J lost 8 bases, with 21 bases between them.

This chain joins TRBV7-2 and TRBJ2-7; D is perhaps TRBD1 (7 bases). CDR1 SGHTA and CDR2 FQGNSA come from the germline V gene. The CDR3 totals 15 residues. Trimming shortened V by 5 bases and J by 4 bases, and 18 bases separated the two germline ends. The CDR3 DNA reads as TGTGCCAGCAGCCCCCGCGGAGGGGGCTGGTACGAGCAGTACTTC. Translating it yields CASSPRGGGWYEQYF.

The chain employs TRBV5-1 and TRBJ2-7, with D possibly matching TRBD1 (5 bases). The CDR3 runs 14 residues. V was shortened by 0 bases and J by 3 bases, with 10 bases between the two germline ends. Germline V gives CDR1 SGHRS, CDR2 YFSETQ. The CDR3 loop reads CASSLVQGSYEQYF. The DNA for the CDR3 is TGCGCCAGCAGCTTGGTTCAGGGAAGCTACGAGCAGTACTTC.

V usage is TRBV27 and J usage is TRBJ2-3; D not certain. Trimming left V 7 bases short and J 3 bases short, with 11 bases between. CDR3 length equals 13 residues. Germline V gene sequence: CDR1 MNHEY, CDR2 SMNVEV (reference sequence). The DNA of the CDR3 is TGTGCCAGCACCCCAATGGGGACAGATACGCAGTATTTT. Its protein is CASTPMGTDTQYF.

The chain links TRBV19 to TRBJ1-1, with TRBD1 matching 8 bases. With V trimmed by 10 bases and J by 4 bases, 11 bases remained unmatched. CDR3 length: 14 residues. The V gene's germline CDR1 is LNHDA and CDR2 SQIVND (reference sequence). CDR3 loop: CATSIADRGTEAFF. The CDR3 DNA is TGTGCCACAAGTATAGCTGACAGGGGCACTGAAGCTTTCTTT.

The chain is built from TRBV10-3 and TRBJ1-6; maybe TRBD1 (5 bases). Trimming removed 0 bases at V and 6 bases at J, with 9 bases between. This CDR3 spans 15 amino acids. Germline-derived CDR1 and CDR2 are ENHRY and SYGVKD. Here the CDR3 DNA reads TGTGCCATCAGTGAGTCGTCAGGGATTAATTCACCCCTCCACTTT. Encoded protein: CAISESSGINSPLHF.

V is TRBV3-1 (or the pseudogene TRBV3-2) and J is TRBJ1-2; D might be TRBD1 (5 bases). CDR1 is LGHDT, CDR2 YNNKEL, per germline (reference sequence). This CDR3 is built from 13 residues. With 1 base removed from V and 8 bases from J, the gap between germline ends came to 11 bases. The chain's CDR3 is CASSQAGLGGYTF. The CDR3 DNA sequence: TGTGCCAGCAGCCAAGCGGGGCTAGGCGGCTACACCTTC.

CDR3 in DNA: TGTGCCAGTGGCCCGGACGTTTTCTACGAGCAGTACTTC. Protein product: CASGPDVFYEQYF. The chain carries TRBV19 and TRBJ2-7; unclear D gene. Germline CDR1 is LNHDA and CDR2 is SQIVND (reference sequence). CDR3 size: 13 residues. Trimming took 8 bases from V and 3 from J, leaving 14 bases between them.

This clone appeared once. This chain joins TRBV5-1 and TRBJ2-5; 11 bases fit TRBD1. Germline lookup yields CDR1 SGHRS and CDR2 YFSETQ. CDR3 length: 15 residues. Unmatched junction bases numbered 6, after V lost 3 bases and J lost 5 bases. The CDR3 DNA is TGCGCCAGCAGCTCACCGGGACAGGGGGTGGAGACCCAGTACTTC. This encodes CASSSPGQGVETQYF.

This clone was seen a few times. Other DNA sequences in this sample translate to the same CDR3. The CDR3, as DNA: TGTGCCAGCAGCCGACAGGGCAATGAGCAGTTCTTC. Protein sequence: CASSRQGNEQFF. The rearrangement uses TRBV6-2 or TRBV6-3 and TRBJ2-1; 7 nucleotides line up with TRBD1. This CDR3 contains 12 residues. CDR1 is MNHEY, CDR2 SVGEGT, per germline. After removal of 6 bases from V and 6 bases from J, the junction contained 2 bases not matched to a gene.

The gene calls are TRBV6-1 and TRBJ1-1, with 10 bases that match TRBD1. CDR3 size: 18 residues. Germline CDR1 is MNHNS and CDR2 is SASEGT. V was pared by 0 bases and J by 1 base, with 8 bases of the junction left unmatched. This CDR3 is CASSEAPGQGRRNTEAFF. The CDR3 DNA follows: TGTGCCAGCAGTGAAGCGCCGGGACAGGGGCGGCGGAACACTGAAGCTTTCTTT.